This T cell receptor (beta chain) was captured by sequencing in a study of neurological immune-mediated disorders (dated by TCRdb to 2018 to 2020). Context from the whole study: Of the roughly 34 multiple sclerosis patients, around 31 had relapsing-remitting MS and 3 had secondary progressive MS. The cohort comprised around 70 subjects: approximately 15 HAM/TSP patients, 35 or so multiple sclerosis patients and approximately 20 healthy controls. Using UMI-based sequencing, the study compared peripheral blood TCR-beta repertoires from patients with HTLV-I-associated myelopathy (HAM/TSP), patients with multiple sclerosis, and healthy controls. Longitudinal samples, technical triplicates and paired sorted CD4+ and CD8+ T-cell subsets, alongside PBMC samples, were included among the roughly 110 TCR-beta libraries. Overall results and qualifications from the work: The MS cluster was not associated with any clinical or MRI features, and the authors stated that larger cohorts are needed. Phylogenetic analysis grouped repertoires from 18 of 34 MS patients into a cluster of related CDR3 sequences, suggesting a possible repertoire-level signature. No identical CDR3 amino acid sequences were shared among expanded clones across subjects, suggesting private TCR-beta repertoires in all groups. TCR clonal expansion was greatest in HAM/TSP patients and smallest in MS patients, who ranked below even healthy controls.

The CDR3 measures 12 amino acids from cysteine to phenylalanine. Left in the record is the CDR3 DNA by itself, 36 bases read in frame from the first base. V drops 1 base and J drops 1 base, leaving 1 base in between. Taken from the germline V gene, the CDR1 and CDR2 loops are SGHTA and FQGNSA. To synthesize cDNA, template-switch 5'RACE was performed with a primer carrying a 10-nucleotide random unique molecular identifier so that each TCR transcript was tagged. Over 180 million TCR-beta sequences, covering 15-18 subjects, were produced in each sequencing run. The RNeasy kit was used for extraction of total RNA. Using the KAPA Real-time Library Amplification kit, TCR-beta VDJ regions were amplified with primers for the TCR constant region and the 5'RACE anchor. A first PCR added sample indexes and Illumina adaptors, and a second PCR then raised library yield. The roughly 650 bp TCR product was size-selected on a 2% E-gel SizeSelection system after Ampure bead purification. Before pooling, libraries had their quality checked on a Bioanalyzer, their concentration measured with Qubit, and their quantity determined with the Kapa Library Quantification kit. An Illumina HiSeq 2500 was used to sequence the libraries paired-end at 2 x 150 bp. To increase sequence diversity, roughly 24-30% phiX was spiked into each library pool. Processing in the source paper ran as follows. The quality-filtered reads were processed with the UMI-based MiGEC pipeline, whose error correction step removed more than 85% of the raw TCR sequences. VDJ genes were aligned to IMGT germline references, and clonotypes were defined by unique CDR3 amino acid sequence plus V-J genes. Clonal expansion, Shannon diversity and CDR3 relatedness were evaluated with VDJtools (CalcPairwiseDistances, ClusterSamples), while phylogenetic trees were built in CLCbio workbench. Clones with at least 8 unique UMIs were defined as expanded, with this threshold being based on coefficient-of-variation modelling across technical triplicates. TCRdb cleaned the public reads at Q25 with fastp, built clones with MiXCR and kept in-frame beta chains. Identical CDR3 proteins give one entry, which carries the most common genes and DNA. These V and J calls originate from TCRdb's pipeline instead of the authors' own analysis. In all, the sample holds 55,000 to 70,000 distinct CDR3 sequences, and around 3% of those were seen once. Around 5.5% of the sample comes from the top ten.

This clonotype was seen many times. The specificity of this receptor is unknown. There are no base qualities to consult, and no much larger clone falls within one base. Libraries from unsorted PBMCs were made from 2 million PBMCs kept in RNAlater at -80 degrees C until RNA extraction. Multiple sclerosis patients were enrolled in a US clinical protocol evaluating disease progression by magnetic resonance imaging. Peripheral blood underwent Ficoll-Hypaque density gradient centrifugation to isolate PBMCs, which were then cryopreserved in liquid nitrogen. This sequence originates from a woman between 50 and 59 years old with multiple sclerosis. The sample comprised PBMCs. The chain couples TRBV7-2 to TRBJ2-5; the D gene cannot be named for sure. The CDR3 amino acid sequence is: CASSLVQETQYF. The sequenced DNA: TGTGCCAGCAGCTTAGTCCAAGAGACCCAGTACTTC.